These T cell receptor beta chains were read from a single sample in a study of blood T cell repertoires in COVID-19. The protocol was immunoSEQ multiplex PCR, while the TCRdb copy is restricted to in-frame clones and leaves out a portion. Of under 100,000 clones in the sample, about 88% were seen once. Material: peripheral blood. These receptors were collected from a man in his fifties or sixties with acute or convalescent COVID-19. Both conserved end residues are part of each CDR3. D genes are given only for firm matches. Only part of the rows carry a size: once, few, many, or a class if the clone is expanded.

>once|TRBJ1-3|.|TRBV7-8
TGTGCCAGCAGCACCGGGAACTCTGGAAACACCATATATTTT
CASSTGNSGNTIYF
>.|TRBJ1-5|TRBD1|TRBV19
TGTGCCAGTAGTATAGTCCAGGGGGCTCGGAGCAATCAGCCCCAGCATTTT
CASSIVQGARSNQPQHF
>.|TRBJ2-1|TRBD2|TRBV19
TGTGCCAGTACTAATCGGAGACTAGACATTGTGGGGACTACGGTTTCCGCTGAGCAGTTCTTC
CASTNRRLDIVGTTVSAEQFF
>.|TRBJ2-1|.|TRBV3-1/TRBV3-2
TGTGCCAGCAGCCCCGTAGGGACGGGGAGGTCCAATGAGCAGTTCTTC
CASSPVGTGRSNEQFF
>.|TRBJ1-5|.|TRBV6-5
TGTGCCAGCAGAAAAAACAGGGATAGCAATCAGCCCCAGCATTTT
CASRKNRDSNQPQHF
>.|TRBJ1-2|.|TRBV14
TGTGCCAGCAGCCAAGATCATCACAGGGCAATGGGCTACACCTTC
CASSQDHHRAMGYTF
>.|TRBJ1-3|TRBD1|TRBV5-1
TGCGCCAGCAGTCGAACAGGGGGCGTCGTTGGAAACACCATATATTTT
CASSRTGGVVGNTIYF
>.|TRBJ2-1|.|TRBV18
TGTGCCAGCTCACCACCAGGGGCAAGCTCCTACAATGAGCAGTTCTTC
CASSPPGASSYNEQFF
>.|TRBJ2-5|.|TRBV11-2
TGTGCCAGCAGCTTAGTACGGGGGACCCAAGAGACCCAGTACTTC
CASSLVRGTQETQYF
>.|TRBJ2-2|.|TRBV5-4
TGTGCCAGCAGCTTGGCTACAGGGACGGGCGGGGAGCTGTTTTTT
CASSLATGTGGELFF
>.|TRBJ1-1|TRBD1|TRBV4-2
TGTGCCAGCAGCCAAGAAATACAGGGGGCGCGTACTGAAGCTTTCTTT
CASSQEIQGARTEAFF
>.|TRBJ1-5|.|TRBV18
TGTGCCAGCTCAACAGGGAGAGGCAATCAGCCCCAGCATTTT
CASSTGRGNQPQHF
>.|TRBJ2-3|.|TRBV9
TGTGCCAGCAGCGTAGATGGACGGGGAAGGACAGATACGCAGTATTTT
CASSVDGRGRTDTQYF
>.|TRBJ1-1|.|TRBV28
TGTGCCAGCAGTCAAACCGGGACTTTCCTTGGGACTGAAGCTTTCTTT
CASSQTGTFLGTEAFF
>.|TRBJ2-3|.|TRBV11-2
TGTGCCAGCAGCTTAGACCCAGGCGACACAGATACGCAGTATTTT
CASSLDPGDTDTQYF
>.|TRBJ1-2|.|TRBV12-3/TRBV12-4
TGTGCCAGCAGGGACCTTACAGGTGGTGGCTACACCTTC
CASRDLTGGGYTF